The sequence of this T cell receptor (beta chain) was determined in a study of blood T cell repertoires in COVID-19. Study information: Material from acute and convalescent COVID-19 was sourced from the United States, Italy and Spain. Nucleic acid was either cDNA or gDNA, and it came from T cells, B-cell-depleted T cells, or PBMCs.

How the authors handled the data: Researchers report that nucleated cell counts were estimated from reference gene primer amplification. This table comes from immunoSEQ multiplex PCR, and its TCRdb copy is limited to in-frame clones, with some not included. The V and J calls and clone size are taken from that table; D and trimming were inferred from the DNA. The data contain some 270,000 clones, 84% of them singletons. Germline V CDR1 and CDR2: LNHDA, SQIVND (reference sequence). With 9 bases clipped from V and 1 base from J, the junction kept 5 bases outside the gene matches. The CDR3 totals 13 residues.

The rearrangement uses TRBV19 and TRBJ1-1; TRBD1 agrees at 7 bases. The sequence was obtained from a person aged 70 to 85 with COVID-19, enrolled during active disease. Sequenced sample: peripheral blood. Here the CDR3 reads CASSGQPNTEAFF. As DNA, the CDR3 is TGTGCCAGCTCGGGACAGCCGAACACTGAAGCTTTCTTT.